Presented here are 11 T cell receptor beta chains from one specimen sequenced in a study of T cell repertoires in cytomegalovirus infection (dated by TCRdb to the late 2010s). These TCRs' antigens remain unknown. Sequencing relied on an Illumina HiSeq 1500. TCRdb redid the processing of the public reads, applying fastp at Q25 and MiXCR, and retained in-frame beta chains. Entries are consolidated by CDR3 protein sequence, retaining the most common genes and DNA. This sample is represented by 75,000 to 95,000 distinct CDR3 sequences; around half of them were singletons. Approximately 95% of the sample is taken by the ten largest. The treatment or condition tag for this specimen amounts to: in vitro stimulation with specific CMV peptide epitopes to enrich CMV-specific T cells. Material: CD8+ T cells from cultured PBMCs, obtained from culture after CMV antigen stimulation. The receptors were gathered from a human donor in good health (CMV status not recorded). Some clones in this sample may be carry-over from other donors' samples.

The chain has TRBV7-8 and TRBJ2-3; 7 positions agree with TRBD1. Per the germline V gene, CDR1 is SGHVS and CDR2 is FQNEAQ. There are 16 residues in the CDR3. V lost 3 bases and J lost 0; bases outside the gene matches: 6. The CDR3 loop is CASSFSTGRSTDTQYF. DNA for the CDR3: TGTGCCAGCAGCTTTTCGACAGGGAGAAGCACAGATACGCAGTATTTT.

This chain connects TRBV7-8 to TRBJ2-1, with 7 bases matching TRBD1. The trim removed 1 base at V and 5 bases at J, leaving 5 bases unmatched. The CDR3 is made up of 15 amino acids. Germline loops: CDR1 SGHVS, CDR2 FQNEAQ. CDR3 in amino acids: CASSLGQGIHNEQFF. CDR3 nucleotides: TGTGCCAGCAGCTTAGGACAGGGAATACACAATGAGCAGTTCTTC.

The chain joins TRBV29-1 to TRBJ2-7, with no clear D. The CDR3 has 13 amino acids. Trimming stripped 3 bases from V and 0 bases from J, with 9 bases between. Germline CDR1 is SQVTM and CDR2 is ANQGSEA. In nucleotides, the CDR3 is TGCAGCGTTGAGGTAGAGAGCTCCTACGAGCAGTACTTC. Its translation: CSVEVESSYEQYF.

This sequence joins TRBV7-2 and TRBJ1-4, with no clear D. The germline gives CDR1 SGHTA, CDR2 FQGNSA. The length of the CDR3 is 15 residues. V lost 2 bases and J lost 5, with 12 bases in between. The CDR3 region has the DNA TGTGCCAGCAGCTTAACGAGGGAATCAAATGAAAAACTGTTTTTT. Protein sequence: CASSLTRESNEKLFF.

This clonotype was picked up a small number of times. V usage is TRBV27 and J usage is TRBJ2-3, with D perhaps given as TRBD1 or TRBD2 (6 bases each). The CDR3 runs 15 residues. Germline V gene lookup returns CDR1 MNHEY and CDR2 SMNVEV (reference sequence). Trimming pared 2 bases from V and 1 base from J, leaving 10 bases between. In nucleotides, the CDR3 is TGTGCCAGCAGTTTAGGAGGGGGAGGCACAGATACGCAGTATTTT. Its protein is CASSLGGGGTDTQYF.

This clonotype was recorded many times. V and J are TRBV7-2 and TRBJ2-7, with D perhaps TRBD1 (5 bases). The germline gives CDR1 SGHTA, CDR2 FQGNSA. Trimming cost V 0 bases and J 4 bases, with 16 bases left between them. This CDR3 spans 16 amino acids. This chain's CDR3 is CASSLAGRLGQYEQYF. The CDR3 DNA is TGTGCCAGCAGCTTAGCCGGTCGTTTGGGGCAGTACGAGCAGTACTTC.

This chain uses TRBV4-1 with TRBJ1-2; D is ambiguous. From germline, CDR1 is MGHRA and CDR2 YSYEKL. The ends were cut back, 5 bases at V and 7 bases at J, with 14 bases in the middle. CDR3 length: 13 residues. As DNA, the CDR3 is TGCGCCAGCAGCACAACCAGCGAGCCTGGCTACACCTTC. Its protein is CASSTTSEPGYTF.

The CDR3 is CASSSPWGGLPGELFF. CDR3 nucleotides: TGTGCCAGCAGTTCCCCTTGGGGGGGCCTTCCAGGGGAGCTGTTTTTT. This chain joins TRBV12-3 or TRBV12-4 and TRBJ2-2, with D possibly being TRBD2 (7 bases). V shed 4 bases and J shed 8 bases, with 20 bases lying between them. This CDR3 contains 16 residues.

V gene TRBV29-1 combines with J gene TRBJ2-4, with 7 nucleotides matching TRBD1. The CDR3 totals 14 residues. CDR1 is SQVTM, CDR2 ANQGSEA, per germline. With 1 base clipped from V and 4 bases from J, the junction kept 4 bases outside the gene matches. The CDR3 region is CSVEATGSKNIQYF. The DNA for the CDR3 is TGCAGCGTTGAAGCGACAGGGTCGAAAAACATTCAGTACTTC. The full variable domain, completed using reference TRBV29-1 and TRBJ2-4, is SAVISQKPSRDICQRGTSLTIQCQVDSQVTMMFWYRQQPGQSLTLIATANQGSEATYESGFVIDKFPISRPNLTFSTLTVSNMSPEDSSIYLCSVEATGSKNIQYFGAGTRLSVL.

This clonotype was counted between two and nine times. This chain links TRBV27 with TRBJ1-1; D uncertain. CDR3 length equals 14 residues. Trimming took off 0 bases at V and 1 base at J, with 6 bases between the two ends. In germline, CDR1 is MNHEY, CDR2 SMNVEV (reference sequence). CDR3 nucleotide sequence: TGTGCCAGCAGTTTATCCCCGGAGAACACTGAAGCTTTCTTT. Its translation: CASSLSPENTEAFF.

This chain joins TRBV6-6 and TRBJ2-3; the D gene is possibly TRBD2 (6 bases). V dropped 6 bases and J dropped 0 bases, with 10 bases sitting between them. The germline V gene has CDR1 MNHNY and CDR2 SVGAGI (reference sequence). The length of the CDR3 is 14 residues. The CDR3 loop reads CASSPAGSTDTQYF. In DNA form, the CDR3 reads TGTGCCAGCAGCCCCGCGGGGAGCACAGATACGCAGTATTTT.